The 17 T cell receptor beta chains presented below share a single source sample, sequenced in a study of T cells in Graves' hyperthyroidism and ophthalmopathy. What was amplified from RNA transcripts were TCR beta CDR3 regions. HTBI primers were employed in a first-round RT-PCR of the TCR CDR3. TCRdb analysed the multiplex PCR reads with MiXCR anew, one entry per CDR3 protein. The sample holds under 500,000 distinct CDR3 sequences, around an eighth seen once. Sequenced: blood. The receptors were gathered from a man over 45 with Graves' ophthalmopathy.

This clonotype was observed a handful of times. V and J are TRBV5-1 and TRBJ1-6, with D possibly TRBD1 on 5 matching bases. CDR1 and CDR2 (germline): SGHRS, YFSETQ. The CDR3 contains 14 residues. Trimming shortened V by 0 bases and J by 6 bases, and 7 bases separated the two germline ends. The CDR3 is CASSLARVNSPLHF. The CDR3 nucleotides are TGCGCCAGCAGCTTGGCCAGGGTTAATTCACCCCTCCACTTT.

This sequence joins TRBV2 and TRBJ1-3, with D possibly matching TRBD1 (6 bases). CDR3 size: 17 residues. V was trimmed by 4 bases and J by 1 base, leaving 17 bases between them. The germline CDR1 and CDR2 sequences are SNHLY and FYNNEI. The CDR3 coding sequence is TGTGCCAGCAGTGCGACGGGCAGGGGCTTTTCTGGAAACACCATATATTTT. It is translated as CASSATGRGFSGNTIYF.

This clonotype was counted ten times or more. This chain links TRBV18 with TRBJ1-1; 8 nucleotides line up with TRBD1. The CDR3 spans 16 residues. V was pared by 0 bases and J by 5 bases, with 8 bases of the junction left unmatched. Per germline, CDR1 KGHSH and CDR2 LQKENI. CDR3 DNA sequence: TGTGCCAGCTCACCACCGGCTGCAGGGGGCTGGACTGAAGCTTTCTTT. Translating gives CASSPPAAGGWTEAFF.

V is TRBV29-1 and J is TRBJ1-1; 7 bases agree with TRBD1. Germline assignment: CDR1 SQVTM and CDR2 ANQGSEA. This CDR3 is built from 13 residues. V lost 6 bases and J lost 3; bases outside the gene matches: 7. The CDR3, as DNA: TGCAGCGTCAAGGGGGCGCGGCACACTGAAGCTTTCTTT. Translating it yields CSVKGARHTEAFF.

A word on this clonotype: A clone one base away is much larger, so this may be a read error. The genes are TRBV6-1 and TRBJ2-7; no firm D call. This CDR3 is 12 amino acids long. Deletions cut 7 bases from V and 6 bases from J, with 13 bases between. The V gene's germline CDR1 is MNHNS and CDR2 SASEGT. This chain's CDR3 is CASTSTHCEQYF. DNA of the CDR3: TGTGCCAGCACTAGTACACACTGCGAGCAGTACTTC.

This clonotype was found many times. V gene TRBV3-1 combines with J gene TRBJ2-3; possible D gene TRBD2, 6 bases. The V end was cut by 1 base, the J end by 2 bases, with 19 bases between. The germline gives CDR1 LGHDT, CDR2 YNNKEL (reference sequence). The CDR3 has 18 residues. The CDR3 reads CASSQVIVRRGHTDTQYF. The CDR3 coding sequence is TGTGCCAGCAGCCAAGTAATCGTCCGGCGGGGTCACACAGATACGCAGTATTTT.

This clonotype has at least ten counts. This chain joins TRBV20-1 and TRBJ2-7; 8 nucleotides agree with TRBD2. With 4 bases clipped from V and 5 bases from J, the junction kept 10 bases outside the gene matches. This CDR3 is built from 14 residues. Germline V gene sequence: CDR1 DFQATT, CDR2 SNEGSKA (reference sequence). In nucleotides, the CDR3 is TGCAGTGCTACCCCCAGCGGGAGCCCCAACGAGCAGTACTTC. Translation gives CSATPSGSPNEQYF.

The V call is TRBV20-1, the J call TRBJ1-1, with a possible D match to TRBD1 (6 bases). Trimming cost V 6 bases and J 1 base, with 15 bases left between them. The CDR3 has 14 residues. Germline V CDR1 and CDR2: DFQATT, SNEGSKA (reference sequence). The CDR3 DNA is TGCAGTGCGCAATACAGGGATGCGAACACTGAAGCTTTCTTT. Residues: CSAQYRDANTEAFF.

J is TRBJ2-2 and V is TRBV6-5, with 9 bases that match TRBD2. Germline CDR1 and CDR2: MNHEY and SVGAGI. The junction had 5 bases not matched to a gene; V was cut back by 0 bases and J by 3 bases. The CDR3 sequence is 17 residues long. CDR3: CASSYSPRLADTGELFF. The CDR3 region has the DNA TGTGCCAGCAGTTACTCGCCGCGACTAGCGGACACCGGGGAGCTGTTTTTT.

This clonotype was detected many times. This chain joins TRBV7-2 and TRBJ1-1, with D tentatively TRBD1 (6 bases). V was pared by 5 bases and J by 2 bases, with 12 bases between. The CDR3 totals 14 residues. In germline, CDR1 is SGHTA, CDR2 FQGNSA. Here the CDR3 reads CASSHTGTNTEAFF. CDR3 DNA sequence: TGTGCCAGCAGCCACACAGGGACAAACACTGAAGCTTTCTTT. Using reference TRBV7-2 and TRBJ1-1 for the parts outside the CDR3, the full variable domain is GAGVSQSPSNKVTEKGKDVELRCDPISGHTALYWYRQSLGQGLEFLIYFQGNSAPDKSGLPSDRFSAERTGGSVSTLTIQRTQQEDSAVYLCASSHTGTNTEAFFGQGTRLTVV.

This clonotype appeared many times. The genes are TRBV6-1 and TRBJ2-7; the D call may be TRBD1 or TRBD2 (7 bases each). Germline V gene data show CDR1 as MNHNS and CDR2 as SASEGT. V lost 2 bases to trimming and J lost 4 bases, with 12 bases between them. This CDR3 region has 14 residues. This CDR3 is CASSETGEGYEQYF. The DNA of the CDR3 is TGTGCCAGCAGTGAAACAGGGGAGGGTTACGAGCAGTACTTC.

This clonotype showed up many times. The V and J genes are TRBV3-1 and TRBJ2-1, with D perhaps TRBD2 (5 bases). This CDR3 is 16 amino acids long. V dropped 0 bases and J dropped 10 bases, with 19 bases sitting between them. From germline, CDR1 is LGHDT and CDR2 YNNKEL (reference sequence). The CDR3 reads CASSQEVGRRIGEQFF. The CDR3, as DNA: TGTGCCAGCAGCCAAGAGGTGGGGAGACGGATCGGCGAGCAGTTCTTC.

This clonotype was seen repeatedly, ten times or more. The chain has TRBV5-1 and TRBJ2-1; D perhaps matches TRBD2 (5 bases). The V gene lost 4 bases and the J gene lost 6 bases, with 17 bases spanning the gap. Germline V gene data show CDR1 as SGHRS and CDR2 as YFSETQ. This CDR3 has 15 amino acids. The CDR3 nucleotides are TGCGCCAGCAGCCCCGACTACCGGCCGGGCAATGAGCAGTTCTTC. Its translation is CASSPDYRPGNEQFF.

To note about this clonotype: An end of the junction does not agree with germline; a read error may underlie this. The chain is built from TRBV2 and TRBJ2-7; D remains ambiguous. The germline V gene encodes CDR1 SNHLY and CDR2 FYNNEI. The CDR3 runs to 10 residues. The CDR3 loop is CASSNYERYF. The CDR3 DNA reads as TGTGCCAGCAGTAACTACGAGCGGTACTTC.

This sequence joins TRBV5-5 and TRBJ1-2, with 10 nucleotides matching TRBD1. CDR1 SGHKS and CDR2 YYEKEE come from the germline V gene (reference sequence). This CDR3 comprises 16 residues. With 4 bases clipped from V and 5 bases from J, the junction kept 11 bases outside the gene matches. CDR3 region: CASSPEAGQGSYGYTF. The CDR3, as DNA: TGTGCCAGCAGCCCGGAGGCGGGACAGGGGTCGTATGGCTACACCTTC.

This clonotype was observed a single time. The rearrangement links TRBV4-1 to TRBJ1-1; no definite D call. Trimming left V 0 bases short and J 2 bases short, with 7 bases between. The V gene's germline CDR1 is MGHRA and CDR2 YSYEKL. The CDR3 spans 14 residues. The CDR3 loop reads CASSQERLNTEAFF. The CDR3 nucleotides read TGCGCCAGCAGCCAAGAACGGCTAAACACTGAAGCTTTCTTT.

This clonotype was seen at least ten times. The rearrangement joins TRBV7-3 to TRBJ2-7; a possible D gene is TRBD1 (6 bases). The CDR3 totals 14 residues. Per the germline V gene, CDR1 is SGHTA and CDR2 is FQGTGA. V was shortened by 5 bases and J by 4 bases, with 15 bases between the two germline ends. CDR3 residues: CASSPSQGLYEQYF. CDR3 DNA: TGTGCCAGCAGCCCCTCGCAGGGGCTGTACGAGCAGTACTTC. Full variable domain (remainder filled in from reference TRBV7-3 and TRBJ2-7): GAGVSQTPSNKVTEKGKYVELRCDPISGHTALYWYRQSLGQGPEFLIYFQGTGAADDSGLPNDRFFAVRPEGSVSTLKIQRTERGDSAVYLCASSPSQGLYEQYFGPGTRLTVT.